What follows is one T cell receptor (beta chain) and its context. Which antigen it targets is not known. No clone much larger than this one lies a single base away; base qualities are absent. This specimen belongs to a study of beta chain features in type 1 diabetes (dated by TCRdb to 2016 to 2019). At the level of the whole study: Patients and healthy donors did not differ in mean age, gender distribution, total cell number or subset yield. A total of approximately 100,000,000 sorted cells were examined across all samples, and the number of cells per subset was strongly correlated with RNA yield. The study compared the TCRB repertoires of sorted circulating CD4+ T cell subsets in recently diagnosed type 1 diabetes patients with those in matched healthy donors. Naive and central memory subsets were obtained from all 28 donors, but regulatory and stem cell-like memory subsets were isolated from only 8 patients and 8 healthy donors. The research as a whole found: Type 1 diabetes patients showed a moderate but significant shortening of TCRB CDR3 length in all four CD4+ subsets. Shorter templates might be favored by PCR, yet because patient and control samples were amplified and corrected together, any such skew would affect both groups equally. Patients with type 1 diabetes made fewer insertions and deleted more nucleotides at VDJ recombination sites, implying thymic rearrangement abnormalities. Naive, central memory and regulatory TCRB repertoires appeared to be more alike among patients than among healthy donors. Sequencing cDNA rather than genomic DNA could over-represent highly expressing activated cells, although activation and CD3 levels did not differ between groups. HLA sub-analyses involved small numbers of individuals, so any influence of HLA type on TCRB rearrangement remained unresolved.

The entire isolated RNA was reverse transcribed using the High Capacity cDNA Reverse Transcription Kit, and thus expressed TCRB transcripts were sequenced. Deep immunoSEQ sequencing was applied to naive, central memory and regulatory T cell samples, giving an average of about 3.8 million total reads per sample. After sorted cells were lysed in RLT buffer, RNA was extracted with DNase-treated RNeasy Micro or Mini kits, with the choice depending on cell number. To prevent cross-contamination, every cell subset was processed on its own, while patient and healthy donor samples were processed together. Using the immunoSEQ multiplex PCR, TCRB sequences were amplified from cDNA into 87-bp fragments spanning the CDR3 region. Sequencing of the amplicons was done on the Illumina HiSeq platform. From the authors' description of their analysis: Synthetic template baselines were used to correct PCR bias computationally, reads within Hamming distance 2 were collapsed, and singletons that could not be merged were discarded. Reads were aligned to IMGT to assign V, D and J genes, CDR3 length, and insertions or deletions at six rearrangement sites. Within each subset, clonotype counts were normalized to sorted cell number, and only after that were true diversity and Gini coefficients computed with the tcR R package. The overlap coefficient, calculated on TCRB nucleotide sequences, was used to measure repertoire sharing. As a proxy for the pre-selection repertoire, out-of-frame TCRB sequences from naive cells were analyzed. TCRdb took this table from immuneACCESS and kept in-frame rearrangements with V and J called. Such tables lack part of the clones; where checked against another copy, unresolved V genes explain under half of the gap, and the rest is unexplained. Clone size and the V and J calls come from that table; the DNA yielded D and trimming. The sample has 620,000 or so clones on record, 15% to 19% of them singletons. The leading ten clones occupy about 0.097% of the sample.

Each donor gave one peripheral blood draw, averaging about 100 mL, which was collected into heparinised tubes. Naive, central memory, regulatory and stem cell-like memory CD4+ T cells were sorted on a BD FACSAria II using a panel including CD45RO, CCR7, CD25, CD127, CD95 and CD27. All sorted populations exceeded 95% purity. Right away, PBMCs were isolated by Lymphoprep density gradient centrifugation and were stained directly, with no culture step. So that batch effects would be minimized, each experiment stained and sorted samples in pairs, pairing one healthy donor with one patient. The CDR3 contains 14 residues, cysteine and phenylalanine counted. The CDR3 DNA has 42 bases and is translated from base 1. Relative to germline, V is missing 0 bases and J is missing 2 bases, with 0 bases of the junction outside any gene match. Based on the germline V gene, the CDR1 and CDR2 sequences are SGHRS and YFSETQ.

The sequence was collected from a man between 18 and 35 years old in good health. The V gene is TRBV5-1 and the J gene is TRBJ2-3; the central 7 bases match TRBD2. The specimen was naive CD4+ T cells from blood. The cell subset or site label for this specimen denotes: true naive CD4+ T cells. At the DNA level, the sequence is TGCGCCAGCAGCTTGGGGGACTACACAGATACGCAGTATTTT. Its protein is CASSLGDYTDTQYF.